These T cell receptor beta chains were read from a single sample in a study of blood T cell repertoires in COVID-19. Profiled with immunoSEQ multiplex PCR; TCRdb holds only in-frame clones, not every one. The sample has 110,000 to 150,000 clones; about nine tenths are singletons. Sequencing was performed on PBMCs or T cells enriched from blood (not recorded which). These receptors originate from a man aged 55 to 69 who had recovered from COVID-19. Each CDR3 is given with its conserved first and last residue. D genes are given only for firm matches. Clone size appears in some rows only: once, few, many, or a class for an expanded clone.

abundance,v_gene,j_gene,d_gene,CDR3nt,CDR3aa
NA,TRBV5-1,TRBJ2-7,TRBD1,TGCGCCAGCAGCTTCGGGACAGGCTCCTACGAGCAGTACTTC,CASSFGTGSYEQYF
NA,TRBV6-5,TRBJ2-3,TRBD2,TGTGCCAGCAGTTATCTGCCTAGCGGGAGCTCAGATACGCAGTATTTT,CASSYLPSGSSDTQYF
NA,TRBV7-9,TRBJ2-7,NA,TGTGCCAGCATCTCGGCGGGTTCCTACGAGCAGTACTTC,CASISAGSYEQYF
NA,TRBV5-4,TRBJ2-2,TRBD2,TGTGCCAGCAGCTTGGCAGCTGGCGGGGGCACCGGGGAGCTGTTTTTT,CASSLAAGGGTGELFF
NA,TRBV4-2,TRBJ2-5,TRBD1,TGTGCCAGCAGCCCAGGGGGTATCCAGTACTTC,CASSPGGIQYF
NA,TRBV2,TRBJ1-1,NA,TGTGCCAGCAGTGTGGACAGCGGGAACACTGAAGCTTTCTTT,CASSVDSGNTEAFF
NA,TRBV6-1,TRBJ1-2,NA,TGTGCCAGCAGTGAATGGGGCAGGGGAATAAACTATGGCTACACCTTC,CASSEWGRGINYGYTF
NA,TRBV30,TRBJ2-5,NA,TGTGCCTGGAGTGTAGGTGGGACTGGGGAGACCCAGTACTTC,CAWSVGGTGETQYF
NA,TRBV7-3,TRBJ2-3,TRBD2,TGTGCCAGCAGCTTAAGAGGGGGCCCTTCGACTAGCGGGAGCACAGATACGCAGTATTTT,CASSLRGGPSTSGSTDTQYF
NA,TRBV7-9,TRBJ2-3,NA,TGTGCCAGCAGCCGTCTAGTGGGAGATACGCAGTATTTT,CASSRLVGDTQYF
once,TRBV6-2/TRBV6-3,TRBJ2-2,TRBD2,TGTGCCAGCAGTAGACTAGCGGGAGACACCGGGGAGCTGTTTTTT,CASSRLAGDTGELFF
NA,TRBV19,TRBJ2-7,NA,TGTGCCAGTAGACCACTAGCTCGGTCCTACGAGCAGTACTTC,CASRPLARSYEQYF
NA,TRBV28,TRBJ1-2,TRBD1,TGTGCCAGCACCTCGGACAGGGGCTACACCTTC,CASTSDRGYTF
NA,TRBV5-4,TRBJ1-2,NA,TGTGCCAGCAGCCATAATCGGGGCTACACCTTC,CASSHNRGYTF
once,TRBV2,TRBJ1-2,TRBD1,TGTGCCAGCAGTTGGACAGGGGACCCTAACTATGGCTACACCTTC,CASSWTGDPNYGYTF
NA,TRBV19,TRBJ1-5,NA,TGTGCCAGTAGTAAGGGGCAGGGATGGTCGGAGCCCCAGCATTTT,CASSKGQGWSEPQHF
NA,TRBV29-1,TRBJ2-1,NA,TGCAGCGTTGCCACAGGGCCCTACAATGAGCAGTTCTTC,CSVATGPYNEQFF
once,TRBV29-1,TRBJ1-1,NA,TGCAGCGTTGTTGCTGCGGGACTCCTGAACACTGAAGCTTTCTTT,CSVVAAGLLNTEAFF
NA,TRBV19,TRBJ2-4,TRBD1,TGTGCCAGTAGTTCGACGGGACAGGGAGGCAAAAACATTCAGTACTTC,CASSSTGQGGKNIQYF
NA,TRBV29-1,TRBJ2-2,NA,TGCAGCGTTCTCTCAGGAAAGGTCGACACCGGGGAGCTGTTTTTT,CSVLSGKVDTGELFF
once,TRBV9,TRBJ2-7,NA,TGTGCCAGCAGCGTTACCCAAACGGGCGAGCAGTACTTC,CASSVTQTGEQYF
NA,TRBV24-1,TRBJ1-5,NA,TGTGCCACCAGTCCGGGGGTAGGGAATCAGCCCCAGCATTTT,CATSPGVGNQPQHF
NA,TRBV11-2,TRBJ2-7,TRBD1,TGTGCCAGCAGCTTACTTGGGACAGGGGGCGAGCAGTACTTC,CASSLLGTGGEQYF
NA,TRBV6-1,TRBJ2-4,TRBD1,TGTGCCAGCAGTGATGAGGACAGGGGGTTTACCAAAAACATTCAGTACTTC,CASSDEDRGFTKNIQYF
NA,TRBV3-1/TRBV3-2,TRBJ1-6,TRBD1,TGTGCCAGCAGCCTCGGACAGGGAGGTTCACCCCTCCACTTT,CASSLGQGGSPLHF
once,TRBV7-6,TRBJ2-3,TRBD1,TGTGCCAGCAGCTTAGGTCCAGGGGGCAAGTATTTT,CASSLGPGGKYF
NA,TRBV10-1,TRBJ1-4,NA,TGCGCCACCCAAGGACAGAAGAATAATGAAAAACTGTTTTTT,CATQGQKNNEKLFF
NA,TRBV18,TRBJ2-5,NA,TGTGCCAGCTCTCACTCAGGGTTGGGAGAGACCCAGTACTTC,CASSHSGLGETQYF
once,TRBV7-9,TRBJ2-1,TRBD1,TGTGCCAGCAGCTTAAGGTTAGGGCGGGACAGGGCCTACAATGAGCAGTTCTTC,CASSLRLGRDRAYNEQFF
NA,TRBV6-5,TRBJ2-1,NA,TGTGCCAGCGGGACTTTTAATGAGCAGTTCTTC,CASGTFNEQFF
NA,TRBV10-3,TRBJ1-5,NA,TGTGCCATCACGGGGGGGAGCAATCAGCCCCAGCATTTT,CAITGGSNQPQHF
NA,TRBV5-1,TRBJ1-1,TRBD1,TGCGCCAGCAGCCTAAAGGACAGGGGGGTGTCTTTCTTT,CASSLKDRGVSFF
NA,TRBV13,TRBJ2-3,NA,TGTGCCAGCAGCGTTCGGGGCCGACTAGATATACAGTATTTT,CASSVRGRLDIQYF
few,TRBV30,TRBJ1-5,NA,TGTGCCTGGAAAGCCGAGCATGGGCCCCAGCATTTT,CAWKAEHGPQHF
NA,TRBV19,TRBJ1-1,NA,TGTGCCAGTAGTATAGACAGGGGACGGAACACTGAAGCTTTCTTT,CASSIDRGRNTEAFF
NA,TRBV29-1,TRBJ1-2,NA,TGCAGCGTCGGGGATGACGGTGATGGCTACACCTTC,CSVGDDGDGYTF
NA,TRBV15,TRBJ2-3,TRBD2,TGTGCCACCAGCAGAGGGACTAGCGGGAGCGGCAACACAGATACGCAGTATTTT,CATSRGTSGSGNTDTQYF
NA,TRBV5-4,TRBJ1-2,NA,TGTGCCAGCAGCCTCGGCAGGGGCGACTATGGCTACACCTTC,CASSLGRGDYGYTF
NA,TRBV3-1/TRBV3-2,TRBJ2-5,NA,TGTGCCAGCAGCCCGATGACTATGCGAGAGACCCAGTACTTC,CASSPMTMRETQYF
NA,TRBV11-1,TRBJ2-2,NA,TGTGCCAGCAGCTTAGCGAAAGGGGCCGGGGAGCTGTTTTTT,CASSLAKGAGELFF
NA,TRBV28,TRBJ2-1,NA,TGTGCCAGCAAAGACAGCGTAACCTACAATGAGCAGTTCTTC,CASKDSVTYNEQFF
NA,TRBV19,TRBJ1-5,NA,TGTGCCAGTAGTGGGGGAGGGGCCGGCAATCAGCCCCAGCATTTT,CASSGGGAGNQPQHF
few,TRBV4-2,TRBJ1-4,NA,TGTGCCAGCAGCCAGAAGACGGACTATGAAAAACTGTTTTTT,CASSQKTDYEKLFF
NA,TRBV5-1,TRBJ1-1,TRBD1,TGCGCCAGCAGCAGCCGACAGGGGAACACTGAAGCTTTCTTT,CASSSRQGNTEAFF
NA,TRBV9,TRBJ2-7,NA,TGTGCCAGCAGCCCCCAGGGTGGCTCCTACGAGCAGTACTTC,CASSPQGGSYEQYF
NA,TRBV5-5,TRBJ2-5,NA,TGTGCCAGCAGCTCCTCGACACTCAGTACGGAGACCCAGTACTTC,CASSSSTLSTETQYF
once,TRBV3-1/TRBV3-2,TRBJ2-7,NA,TGTGCCAGCAGCCCAGGAACAGGAAACTTATACGAGCAGTACTTC,CASSPGTGNLYEQYF
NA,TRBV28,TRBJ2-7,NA,TGTGCCAGCAGTTTACTTTTGTGGGACTCGAGCTACGAGCAGTACTTC,CASSLLLWDSSYEQYF
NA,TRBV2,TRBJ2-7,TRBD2,TGTGCCAGCAGCTTAGCGGGATTCCACGAGCAGTACTTC,CASSLAGFHEQYF
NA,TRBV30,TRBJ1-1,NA,TGTGCCTGGAGTGTACAAGAGGGCACTGAAGCTTTCTTT,CAWSVQEGTEAFF
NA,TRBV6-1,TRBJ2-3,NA,TGTGCCAGCAGTGAACCGGGACTTCACGATATAAGCACAGATACGCAGTATTTT,CASSEPGLHDISTDTQYF
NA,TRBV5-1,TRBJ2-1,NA,TGCGCCAGCAGCTTGGGCGACAGGAGCAATGAGCAGTTCTTC,CASSLGDRSNEQFF
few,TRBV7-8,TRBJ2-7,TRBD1,TGTGCCAGCAGCTTAGCGGGACAGGGGTATCCGTACTTC,CASSLAGQGYPYF
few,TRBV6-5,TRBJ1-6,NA,TGTGCCAGCAATCGACTAGGCGGGAATTCACCCCTCCACTTT,CASNRLGGNSPLHF
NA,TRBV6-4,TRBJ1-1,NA,TGTGCCAGCAGCGCGTCGGACTCTGACACTGAAGCTTTCTTT,CASSASDSDTEAFF
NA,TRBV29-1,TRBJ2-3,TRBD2,TGCAGCTTCTCGAGCGGGGGTACAGATACGCAGTATTTT,CSFSSGGTDTQYF
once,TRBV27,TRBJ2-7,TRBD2,TGTGCCAGTAGACACCCTAGCGGGACCTACTACGAGCAGTACTTC,CASRHPSGTYYEQYF
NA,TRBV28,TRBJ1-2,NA,TGTGCCAGCAGCCCGCAGGGGCGGATTAACTATGGCTACACCTTC,CASSPQGRINYGYTF
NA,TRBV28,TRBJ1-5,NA,TGTGCCAGCAGTTCGGACAGTCTGAATCAGCCCCAGCATTTT,CASSSDSLNQPQHF
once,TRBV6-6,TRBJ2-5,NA,TGTGCCAGCAGCGCAGGGGGGGAGACCCAGTACTTC,CASSAGGETQYF